Listed below are T cell receptor beta chains from one sample, sequenced in a study of cytomegalovirus exposure and HLA in healthy donors. Clones were sequenced by immunoSEQ multiplex PCR, and TCRdb holds only the in-frame ones, with some missing. Here the sample spans about 280,000 clones, 80% to 90% being singletons. Sequencing input: PBMCs. The receptors originated from a woman between 18 and 29 years old in good health and CMV-seronegative. Each CDR3 is given with its conserved first and last residue. D genes are given only for firm matches. Size is stated for part of the rows, as once, few or many counts, or as a class when the clone is expanded.

d_call: TRBD2
cdr3_length: 17
j_call: TRBJ2-2
v_call: TRBV28
clone_size: once
cdr3_nt: TGTGCCAGCAGGGCCCTTAGCGGGGGGGATAACACCGGGGAGCTGTTTTTT
cdr3_aa: CASRALSGGDNTGELFF

d_call: TRBD1
cdr3_length: 15
j_call: TRBJ1-5
v_call: TRBV6-5
clone_size: NA
cdr3_nt: TGTGCCAGCAGTTACGACAGGGACGGCAATCAGCCCCAGCATTTT
cdr3_aa: CASSYDRDGNQPQHF

d_call: NA
cdr3_length: 15
j_call: TRBJ2-3
v_call: TRBV6-5
clone_size: NA
cdr3_nt: TGTGCCAGCAGATCCCGGGACGGGAGATTGGATACGCAGTATTTT
cdr3_aa: CASRSRDGRLDTQYF

d_call: TRBD2
cdr3_length: 14
j_call: TRBJ2-7
v_call: TRBV7-9
clone_size: NA
cdr3_nt: TGTGCCAGCAGCTCGGCCAGCGGGAGCTACGAGCAGTACTTC
cdr3_aa: CASSSASGSYEQYF

d_call: TRBD2
cdr3_length: 13
j_call: TRBJ2-5
v_call: TRBV7-6
clone_size: NA
cdr3_nt: TGTGCCAGCAGGGGAGCGGGGGCAGAGACCCAGTACTTC
cdr3_aa: CASRGAGAETQYF

d_call: TRBD2
cdr3_length: 14
j_call: TRBJ2-7
v_call: TRBV10-3
clone_size: NA
cdr3_nt: TGTGCCATCAGTGGACTAGCGGACTCCAGCGAGCAGTACTTC
cdr3_aa: CAISGLADSSEQYF

d_call: TRBD2
cdr3_length: 14
j_call: TRBJ2-7
v_call: TRBV19
clone_size: NA
cdr3_nt: TGTGCCAGTAGTCCGGGACTAGCGGGCTACGAGCAGTACTTC
cdr3_aa: CASSPGLAGYEQYF

d_call: NA
cdr3_length: 16
j_call: TRBJ2-2
v_call: TRBV5-1
clone_size: NA
cdr3_nt: TGCGCCAGCAGCTTCCCCAGGGCAGCTAACACCGGGGAGCTGTTTTTT
cdr3_aa: CASSFPRAANTGELFF

d_call: TRBD1
cdr3_length: 18
j_call: TRBJ2-2
v_call: TRBV5-1
clone_size: NA
cdr3_nt: TGCGCCAGCAGCCCGGCCGCCGGGACAGGTCGCATCACCGGGGAGCTGTTTTTT
cdr3_aa: CASSPAAGTGRITGELFF

d_call: TRBD1
cdr3_length: 14
j_call: TRBJ2-7
v_call: TRBV11-3
clone_size: once
cdr3_nt: TGTGCCAGCAGCTTAGCCGGGACAGACTACGAGCAGTACTTC
cdr3_aa: CASSLAGTDYEQYF

d_call: NA
cdr3_length: 10
j_call: TRBJ1-2
v_call: TRBV30
clone_size: few
cdr3_nt: TGTGCCTGGAGTGCAAATGGCTACACCTTC
cdr3_aa: CAWSANGYTF

d_call: NA
cdr3_length: 16
j_call: TRBJ2-3
v_call: TRBV27
clone_size: NA
cdr3_nt: TGTGCCAGCAGTTTTGAAACGGTACCTAGCACAGATACGCAGTATTTT
cdr3_aa: CASSFETVPSTDTQYF

d_call: NA
cdr3_length: 14
j_call: TRBJ1-2
v_call: TRBV5-1
clone_size: NA
cdr3_nt: TGCGCCAGCAGCTTGGGGATCCAGGGTGAGGACGACACCTTC
cdr3_aa: CASSLGIQGEDDTF

d_call: TRBD2
cdr3_length: 14
j_call: TRBJ2-7
v_call: TRBV6-5
clone_size: NA
cdr3_nt: TGTGCCAGCAGTGGTAAAGCGGGATCCTACGAGCAGTACTTC
cdr3_aa: CASSGKAGSYEQYF

d_call: NA
cdr3_length: 15
j_call: TRBJ1-1
v_call: TRBV16
clone_size: NA
cdr3_nt: TGTGCCAGCAGCCCGGGCCAAGGGGATGGCACTGAAGCTTTCTTT
cdr3_aa: CASSPGQGDGTEAFF

d_call: NA
cdr3_length: 15
j_call: TRBJ2-7
v_call: TRBV29-1
clone_size: NA
cdr3_nt: TGCAGCGTCAGGGGTCGGGGGACAGCATCCTACGAGCAGTACTTC
cdr3_aa: CSVRGRGTASYEQYF

d_call: TRBD1
cdr3_length: 16
j_call: TRBJ2-3
v_call: TRBV5-1
clone_size: NA
cdr3_nt: TGCGCCAGCACCCAAACGGGGCCGGGACAGACAGATACGCAGTATTTT
cdr3_aa: CASTQTGPGQTDTQYF